These 5 T cell receptor beta chains share one sample of origin, sequenced in a study of CD8 T cells in ankylosing spondylitis. The antigens of these receptors remain unknown. TCRdb reprocessed the 5' RACE reads via MiXCR and lists one record per CDR3 protein. The sample holds almost 400,000 distinct CDR3 sequences, approximately 20% seen once. General study points: A motif of 7 to 9 highly homologous TCR beta variants was seen as apparently characteristic of ankylosing spondylitis blood.

The specimen was blood, either unsorted or a sorted T cell fraction (not recorded which). The receptors shown here come from a male donor with ankylosing spondylitis.

V and J are TRBV7-9 and TRBJ2-5; a possible D gene is TRBD1 (5 bases). Germline loops: CDR1 SEHNR, CDR2 FQNEAQ (reference sequence). The CDR3 has 15 residues. V shed 2 bases and J shed 4 bases, with 14 bases lying between them. The CDR3 DNA sequence: TGTGCCAGCAGCTTAAACGCCGGACAAGCAGAGACCCAGTACTTC. Translated: CASSLNAGQAETQYF.

This clonotype has more than one count but fewer than ten. The V call is TRBV29-1, the J call TRBJ1-4; D perhaps matches TRBD1 (5 bases). V gave up 6 bases and J gave up 5 bases, with 16 bases separating them. This CDR3 is built from 14 residues. Germline CDR1 is SQVTM and CDR2 is ANQGSEA. In DNA form, the CDR3 reads TGCAGCGTCGCACCGGCAGGGCTGAATGAAAAACTGTTTTTT. The encoded protein is CSVAPAGLNEKLFF.

Notes on this clonotype: One end of the junction is discordant with germline, which a read error may explain. The CDR3: CASSYFKQATHF. The CDR3 DNA reads as TGTGCCAGCAGTTACTTTAAACAGGCAACCCACTTC. This chain uses TRBV6-2 or TRBV6-3 with TRBJ2-7; a possible D gene is TRBD1 (5 bases). CDR3 length: 12 amino acids. Germline V gene data show CDR1 as MNHEY and CDR2 as SVGEGT.

The chain links TRBV29-1 to TRBJ2-7; a possible D gene is TRBD1 (6 bases). Trimming shortened V by 7 bases and J by 0 bases, and 16 bases separated the two germline ends. The CDR3 runs to 14 residues. Germline V gene lookup returns CDR1 SQVTM and CDR2 ANQGSEA. The CDR3 loop reads CSASGTSRSYEQYF. As DNA, the CDR3 is TGCAGCGCGTCCGGGACATCCCGCTCCTACGAGCAGTACTTC.

The rearrangement joins TRBV7-9 to TRBJ1-4; D gene unclear. The germline V gene encodes CDR1 SEHNR and CDR2 FQNEAQ (reference sequence). Trimming cost V 8 bases and J 0 bases, with 10 bases left between them. The length of the CDR3 is 14 residues. The chain's CDR3 is CASGVTATNEKLFF. The CDR3 nucleotides read TGTGCCAGCGGGGTTACGGCAACTAATGAAAAACTGTTTTTT.